These 9 T cell receptor beta chains originate from one sample sequenced in a study of blood T cells in healthy people across ages. A second about 7 to 12 cycle PCR used barcoded and J-beta primers. One entry per CDR3 protein, called by TCRdb with MiXCR from the 5' RACE reads. This table holds 500,000 to 600,000 distinct CDR3 sequences, approximately 27% found once. The material sequenced was blood. Receptors were obtained from a woman in her seventies in good health.

There are a few counts of this clonotype. CDR3 sequence reads: CASSSGMRTTNEKLFF. The CDR3 DNA reads as TGTGCCAGCAGCTCGGGGATGAGGACAACTAATGAAAAACTGTTTTTT. The V call is TRBV7-9, the J call TRBJ1-4; no clear D. The CDR3 is made up of 16 amino acids. V gave up 4 bases and J gave up 0 bases, with 12 bases separating them. Germline CDR1 SEHNR, CDR2 FQNEAQ (reference sequence).

J is TRBJ1-2 and V is TRBV29-1; D unclear. Germline values: CDR1 SQVTM, CDR2 ANQGSEA. V was cut by 3 bases and J by 4 bases, with 9 bases left in between. This CDR3 comprises 12 residues. CDR3 protein: CSVEEFSYGYTF. CDR3 DNA sequence: TGCAGCGTTGAGGAATTCAGCTATGGCTACACCTTC.

This clonotype was picked up one time. The chain has TRBV27 and TRBJ2-3; no reliable D call. The V gene lost 10 bases and the J gene lost 1 base, with 12 bases spanning the gap. Looked up from germline, CDR1 is MNHEY and CDR2 is SMNVEV (reference sequence). The CDR3 has 13 residues. The CDR3 sequence: CAISSRGTDTQYF. The CDR3 DNA reads TGTGCCATTAGCAGCCGGGGCACAGATACGCAGTATTTT.

This chain connects TRBV18 to TRBJ2-5, with D uncertain. The CDR3 is 14 amino acids. Germline V lookup: CDR1 KGHSH, CDR2 LQKENI. V lost 3 bases, J lost 4 bases, and 12 bases lay in between. The CDR3 protein is CASSPGGWGETQYF. In DNA, the CDR3 is TGTGCCAGCTCACCGGGTGGATGGGGAGAGACCCAGTACTTC. Variable domain in full (rest from reference TRBV18 and TRBJ2-5): NAGVMQNPRHLVRRRGQEARLRCSPMKGHSHVYWYRQLPEEGLKFMVYLQKENIIDESGMPKERFSAEFPKEGPSILRIQQVVRGDSAAYFCASSPGGWGETQYFGPGTRLLVL.

The V call is TRBV11-2, the J call TRBJ2-5; no reliable D call. V lost 7 bases to trimming and J lost 2 bases, with 5 bases between them. Germline V gene data show CDR1 as SGHAT and CDR2 as FQNNGV. This CDR3 spans 11 amino acids. CDR3 DNA sequence: TGTGCCAGCAAGTTACAAGAGACCCAGTACTTC. This codes for CASKLQETQYF. Full variable domain (remainder filled in from reference TRBV11-2 and TRBJ2-5): EAGVAQSPRYKIIEKRQSVAFWCNPISGHATLYWYQQILGQGPKLLIQFQNNGVVDDSQLPKDRFSAERLKGVDSTLKIQPAKLEDSAVYLCASKLQETQYFGPGTRLLVL.

This clonotype has just a few counts. This chain joins TRBV5-5 and TRBJ2-5; a possible D gene is TRBD1 (6 bases). CDR1 is SGHKS, CDR2 YYEKEE, per germline (reference sequence). Trimming stripped 2 bases from V and 2 bases from J, with 10 bases between. CDR3 size: 14 residues. The DNA for the CDR3 is TGTGCCAGCAGCTTTGGACAGCGACAAGAGACCCAGTACTTC. This encodes CASSFGQRQETQYF.

The chain has TRBV7-2 and TRBJ1-1; D ambiguous. This CDR3 has 16 residues. V shed 5 bases and J shed 3 bases, with 19 bases lying between them. Germline V gives CDR1 SGHTA, CDR2 FQGNSA. CDR3 protein: CASSPPGGGRYTEAFF. The DNA of the CDR3 is TGTGCCAGCAGCCCGCCGGGTGGAGGGAGGTACACTGAAGCTTTCTTT.

The gene calls are TRBV6-6 and TRBJ2-5; 10 positions agree with TRBD1. The J call may be mistaken, given a closer DNA end match to TRBJ2-7. CDR3 length: 14 residues. Germline assignment: CDR1 MNHNY and CDR2 SVGAGI (reference sequence). CDR3: CASRGTGASYEQYF. DNA for the CDR3: TGTGCCAGCAGGGGGACAGGGGCCTCCTACGAGCAGTACTTC.

This chain connects TRBV4-3 to TRBJ2-4, with TRBD1 matching 7 bases. The CDR3 spans 15 residues. J was trimmed by 10 bases and V by 0 bases; bases with no gene match: 9. Looked up from germline, CDR1 is LGHNA and CDR2 is YSLEER. The CDR3 coding sequence is TGCGCCAGCAGCCAAGATTTCCAGGGGGTTCGAATTCAGTACTTC. Its translation is CASSQDFQGVRIQYF.